The next 24 T cell receptor beta chains were all read from a single sample in a study of cytomegalovirus exposure and HLA in healthy donors. The PCR employed 60 Vbeta primers together with 13 Jbeta primers. The repertoire was sequenced with immunoSEQ multiplex PCR; TCRdb's copy has only in-frame clones and lacks some. The data hold 150,000 to 170,000 clones, with about 80% observed a single time. Sample: PBMCs. These receptors originate from a man aged 30-40 years in good health and CMV-seropositive.

The chain has TRBV15 and TRBJ2-1; 7 bases line up with TRBD1. Looked up from germline, CDR1 is LNHNV and CDR2 is YYDKDF (reference sequence). This CDR3 has 17 residues. V gave up 1 base and J gave up 0 bases; unmatched junction bases: 6. CDR3 sequence reads: CATSRGSGGSSYNEQFF. The CDR3 DNA sequence: TGTGCCACCAGCAGAGGCTCAGGGGGAAGCTCCTACAATGAGCAGTTCTTC.

The chain uses TRBV5-1 and TRBJ2-1; a possible D gene is TRBD2 (5 bases). V was shortened by 5 bases and J by 5 bases, with 14 bases between the two germline ends. Germline CDR1 SGHRS, CDR2 YFSETQ. The CDR3 is 14 residues long. For the CDR3, the DNA is TGCGCCAGCAGGGACGGGCCCGGGGACAATGAGCAGTTCTTC. It translates to CASRDGPGDNEQFF.

The rearrangement joins TRBV10-3 to TRBJ2-3; 9 bases match TRBD1. Germline V gives CDR1 ENHRY, CDR2 SYGVKD. The CDR3 has 15 amino acids. V lost 4 bases, J lost 4 bases, and 6 bases stayed unmatched. CDR3 protein: CAISGGQGIADTQYF. The CDR3 DNA is TGTGCCATCAGTGGGGGACAGGGTATCGCAGATACGCAGTATTTT.

The rearrangement joins TRBV28 to TRBJ1-2; TRBD1 matches at 11 bases. Germline trimming cut 6 bases from V and 4 bases from J; bases unmatched to any gene: 4. CDR1 MDHEN and CDR2 SYDVKM come from the germline V gene. The CDR3 loop spans 14 amino acids. The CDR3 DNA sequence: TGTGCCAGCAGCCGAGGGACAGGGGGCTATGGCTACACCTTC. Translated, it gives CASSRGTGGYGYTF.

This chain connects TRBV28 to TRBJ2-2; D might be TRBD2 (5 bases). This CDR3 comprises 16 residues. The germline gives CDR1 MDHEN, CDR2 SYDVKM. The V gene lost 4 bases and the J gene lost 4 bases, with 16 bases spanning the gap. This CDR3 is CASSSNVLGSTGELFF. DNA of the CDR3: TGTGCCAGCAGTTCGAATGTTCTAGGGAGCACCGGGGAGCTGTTTTTT.

This clone was observed a single time. The V call is TRBV15, the J call TRBJ1-2; possible D gene TRBD1, 6 bases. Germline assignment: CDR1 LNHNV and CDR2 YYDKDF (reference sequence). The CDR3 loop spans 15 amino acids. The V and J ends lost 2 bases and 7 bases respectively, with 17 bases between them. The CDR3 sequence: CATSRQQGLQSGYTF. Here the CDR3 DNA reads TGTGCCACCAGCAGACAACAGGGTCTCCAGAGTGGCTACACCTTC.

The V call is TRBV7-2, the J call TRBJ2-1, with D maybe TRBD2 (6 bases). The CDR3 extends over 16 amino acids. The V gene lost 1 base and the J gene lost 1 base, with 11 bases spanning the gap. CDR1 and CDR2 from the germline V gene are SGHTA and FQGNSA. Here the CDR3 DNA reads TGTGCCAGCAGCTTAGGGGCGGGATTATCCTACAATGAGCAGTTCTTC. This encodes CASSLGAGLSYNEQFF. Using reference TRBV7-2 and TRBJ2-1 for the parts outside the CDR3, the full variable domain is GAGVSQSPSNKVTEKGKDVELRCDPISGHTALYWYRQSLGQGLEFLIYFQGNSAPDKSGLPSDRFSAERTGGSVSTLTIQRTQQEDSAVYLCASSLGAGLSYNEQFFGPGTRLTVL.

The rearrangement joins TRBV9 to TRBJ2-6; 8 positions match TRBD1. The germline CDR1 and CDR2 sequences are SGDLS and YYNGEE. V lost 6 bases to trimming and J lost 0 bases; unmatched junction nucleotides: 8. CDR3 size: 17 residues. The CDR3 DNA reads TGTGCCAGCACCCCGACAGGGGCCTCCTCTGGGGCCAACGTCCTGACTTTC. Protein product: CASTPTGASSGANVLTF.

The chain links TRBV11-3 to TRBJ2-5, with D unclear. Germline CDR1 SGHNT, CDR2 YENEEA. V lost 5 bases, J lost 2 bases, and 9 bases lay in between. The CDR3 runs to 13 residues. The CDR3 region has the DNA TGTGCCAGCAGCGATGACACGCAAGAGACCCAGTACTTC. Its translation: CASSDDTQETQYF. The full variable domain, in which reference TRBV11-3 and TRBJ2-5 provide the parts outside the CDR3, is EAGVVQSPRYKIIEKKQPVAFWCNPISGHNTLYWYLQNLGQGPELLIRYENEEAVDDSQLPKDRFSAERLKGVDSTLKIQPAELGDSAVYLCASSDDTQETQYFGPGTRLLVL.

The V and J genes are TRBV28 and TRBJ1-1; TRBD1 is a possible D gene (5 bases). V gave up 8 bases and J gave up 0 bases, with 13 bases separating them. The CDR3 contains 14 residues. Germline-derived CDR1 and CDR2 are MDHEN and SYDVKM. The CDR3 DNA reads TGTGCCAGCGCCCCCCCGGGGGTGAACACTGAAGCTTTCTTT. The encoded protein is CASAPPGVNTEAFF.

This chain uses TRBV2 with TRBJ2-7; 7 bases are shared with TRBD2. This CDR3 has 13 residues. Trimming took 6 bases from V and 6 from J; bases not matched to a gene: 8. CDR1 and CDR2 from the germline V gene are SNHLY and FYNNEI. Written as DNA, the CDR3 is TGTGCCAGCAGGGGGGAGGGTTTCTCCGAGCAGTACTTC. Protein: CASRGEGFSEQYF.

This rearrangement joins TRBV5-4 to TRBJ2-4, with 7 bases identical to TRBD2. Germline loops: CDR1 SGHNT, CDR2 YYREEE (reference sequence). This CDR3 comprises 17 residues. Germline trimming cut 3 bases from V and 3 bases from J; bases unmatched to any gene: 12. The CDR3 loop is CASSSGVAGVNKNIQYF. The CDR3 DNA reads as TGTGCCAGCAGCTCGGGGGTGGCGGGAGTTAACAAAAACATTCAGTACTTC. The complete variable domain, with remaining parts taken from reference TRBV5-4 and TRBJ2-4, reads ETGVTQSPTHLIKTRGQQVTLRCSSQSGHNTVSWYQQALGQGPQFIFQYYREEENGRGNFPPRFSGLQFPNYSSELNVNALELDDSALYLCASSSGVAGVNKNIQYFGAGTRLSVL.

The V gene is TRBV27, the J gene TRBJ2-5; D call uncertain. The germline gives CDR1 MNHEY, CDR2 SMNVEV (reference sequence). V lost 8 bases and J lost 7, with 14 bases in between. This CDR3 region has 12 residues. Here the CDR3 DNA reads TGTGCCAGCCACGACACCCCAGGGACCCAGTACTTC. This encodes CASHDTPGTQYF.

This clone was counted a few times. The chain combines TRBV28 with TRBJ1-5, with 9 bases aligning to TRBD1. This CDR3 has 15 amino acids. The V gene end was trimmed by 1 base and the J gene end by 6 bases; junction bases not matched to a gene: 4. Germline loops: CDR1 MDHEN, CDR2 SYDVKM. The CDR3 protein is CASSLSTGGSQPQHF. CDR3 bases: TGTGCCAGCAGTTTATCGACAGGGGGAAGTCAGCCCCAGCATTTT.

This chain connects TRBV4-2 to TRBJ1-1; 9 bases match TRBD1. The CDR3 spans 13 residues. After removal of 4 bases from V and 6 bases from J, the junction contained 3 bases not matched to a gene. Germline V CDR1 and CDR2: LGHNA, YNFKEQ. The CDR3 is CASSPNRGPEAFF. In DNA, the CDR3 is TGTGCCAGCAGCCCAAACAGGGGGCCTGAAGCTTTCTTT.

J is TRBJ2-1 and V is TRBV5-1; D is possibly TRBD1 (6 bases). The CDR3 sequence is 13 residues long. Germline V lookup: CDR1 SGHRS, CDR2 YFSETQ. Between the trimmed V and J ends, which lost 4 bases and 10 bases, there was a span of 15 bases. CDR3 sequence reads: CASSLAARGEQFF. DNA for the CDR3: TGCGCCAGCAGCCTGGCCGCCAGGGGCGAGCAGTTCTTC.

This clone turned up a few times. The chain has TRBV4-1 and TRBJ2-5; the D gene is possibly TRBD2 (5 bases). From germline, CDR1 is MGHRA and CDR2 YSYEKL. Deletions cut 1 base from V and 7 bases from J, with 13 bases between. The CDR3 has 14 residues. The CDR3 DNA reads as TGCGCCAGCAGCCAAGCCGAAACCGGAGGGACCCAGTACTTC. Protein: CASSQAETGGTQYF.

The gene calls are TRBV2 and TRBJ2-7; 7 bases align to TRBD2. Germline assignment: CDR1 SNHLY and CDR2 FYNNEI. The CDR3 is 15 residues long. V lost 8 bases to trimming and J lost 2 bases; unmatched junction nucleotides: 12. The CDR3 region is CASGVETAGTYEQYF. DNA of the CDR3: TGTGCCAGCGGCGTCGAGACAGCGGGAACCTACGAGCAGTACTTC.

The chain uses TRBV6-5 and TRBJ1-5; the match to TRBD1 covers 10 bases. Trimming removed 3 bases from V and 6 bases from J; junction bases left unmatched: 2. There are 14 residues in the CDR3. CDR1 MNHEY and CDR2 SVGAGI come from the germline V gene. The CDR3 spells CASSYRTGGQPQHF. The CDR3 region has the DNA TGTGCCAGCAGTTATAGGACAGGGGGTCAGCCCCAGCATTTT.

This rearrangement joins TRBV7-8 to TRBJ2-1; possible D gene TRBD1, 5 bases. Germline CDR1 reads SGHVS; CDR2 reads FQNEAQ. V lost 1 base and J lost 4, with 14 bases in between. The CDR3 totals 16 residues. The CDR3 region has the DNA TGTGCCAGCAGCTTAGTTAGGACACCCCCTTACAATGAGCAGTTCTTC. Its translation: CASSLVRTPPYNEQFF.

The chain has TRBV9 and TRBJ2-1; D unresolved. The CDR3 spans 17 residues. The germline V and J ends were trimmed by 0 bases and 0 bases, with 13 bases remaining between them. Germline V gene sequence: CDR1 SGDLS, CDR2 YYNGEE. CDR3 sequence (DNA): TGTGCCAGCAGCGTAGGTACGGCCGCTAGCTCCTACAATGAGCAGTTCTTC. Encoded protein: CASSVGTAASSYNEQFF.

This clone was detected a few times. The chain is built from TRBV4-2 and TRBJ2-7, with a weak D call TRBD1 (5 bases). Germline CDR1 reads LGHNA; CDR2 reads YNFKEQ. V lost 1 base and J lost 7, with 17 bases in between. This CDR3 comprises 15 residues. This chain's CDR3 is CASSQATGRLREQYF. The CDR3 nucleotides are TGTGCCAGCAGCCAAGCCACAGGACGGTTACGGGAGCAGTACTTC.

This sequence joins TRBV4-2 and TRBJ2-1; the match to TRBD2 covers 8 bases. V was pared by 8 bases and J by 7 bases, with 13 bases of the junction left unmatched. The CDR3 has 15 residues. Per the germline V gene, CDR1 is LGHNA and CDR2 is YNFKEQ. The CDR3 is CASARAREDRNEQFF. DNA for the CDR3: TGTGCCAGCGCCAGGGCGCGGGAGGATAGGAATGAGCAGTTCTTC.

The chain has TRBV30 and TRBJ1-6; a weak D match, TRBD1 (5 bases). The ends were cut back, 0 bases at V and 7 bases at J, with 13 bases in the middle. The CDR3 length is 15 residues. Per germline, CDR1 GTSNPN and CDR2 SVGIG (reference sequence). The CDR3 coding sequence is TGTGCCTGGAGTGTAGAGGGGACTTTAAATTCACCCCTCCACTTT. Its protein is CAWSVEGTLNSPLHF.